These 18 T cell receptor beta chains were sequenced from one sample in a study of Ad26.COV2.S vaccination and SARS-CoV-2 variants. Using immunoSEQ multiplex PCR, the repertoire was profiled, and TCRdb retains in-frame clones only, with some absent. The table has roughly 100,000 clones, around 80% seen once. The sequenced sample was peripheral blood, obtained after recovery from COVID-19. The receptors stem from a human donor who had recovered from COVID-19.

This clone was seen more than once but under ten times. Other DNA sequences of this sample code for an identical CDR3. The V and J genes are TRBV2 and TRBJ1-6; TRBD1 is a possible D gene (5 bases). The germline V gene has CDR1 SNHLY and CDR2 FYNNEI. V was trimmed by 0 bases and J by 7 bases, leaving 10 bases between them. The CDR3 spans 15 residues. As DNA, the CDR3 is TGTGCCAGCAGTGAAGCCGGGGGTAGGAATTCACCCCTCCACTTT. It yields the protein CASSEAGGRNSPLHF. Together with reference TRBV2 and TRBJ1-6, the CDR3 gives the full variable domain: EPEVTQTPSHQVTQMGQEVILRCVPISNHLYFYWYRQILGQKVEFLVSFYNNEISEKSEIFDDQFSVERPDGSNFTLKIRSTKLEDSAMYFCASSEAGGRNSPLHFGNGTRLTVT.

J is TRBJ1-2 and V is TRBV12-3 or TRBV12-4, with D possibly matching TRBD1 (5 bases). Trimming left V 8 bases short and J 4 bases short, with 14 bases between. CDR3 length: 13 amino acids. The DNA for the CDR3 is TGTGCCAGCGGCCTACAGGACCTCTATGGCTACACCTTC. Protein product: CASGLQDLYGYTF.

The chain is built from TRBV28 and TRBJ1-4; D may be TRBD1 (5 bases). In germline, CDR1 is MDHEN, CDR2 SYDVKM. There are 18 residues in the CDR3. Trimming pared 3 bases from V and 2 bases from J, leaving 19 bases between. The CDR3 bases are TGTGCCAGCAGTTTTCTGGTGGGGCAGGGTCCGACTAATGAAAAACTGTTTTTT. Translated, it gives CASSFLVGQGPTNEKLFF.

This chain joins TRBV5-4 and TRBJ1-1; tentative D call: TRBD1 (6 bases). The CDR3 is 15 residues long. V shed 4 bases and J shed 7 bases, with 20 bases lying between them. The V gene's germline CDR1 is SGHNT and CDR2 YYREEE (reference sequence). CDR3: CASSRRRTDQIEAFF. CDR3 nucleotide sequence: TGTGCCAGCAGCCGGAGAAGGACAGACCAGATTGAAGCTTTCTTT. Using reference TRBV5-4 and TRBJ1-1 for the parts outside the CDR3, the full variable domain is ETGVTQSPTHLIKTRGQQVTLRCSSQSGHNTVSWYQQALGQGPQFIFQYYREEENGRGNFPPRFSGLQFPNYSSELNVNALELDDSALYLCASSRRRTDQIEAFFGQGTRLTVV.

This clone was detected only once. V usage is TRBV10-1 and J usage is TRBJ2-5; D is unresolved. V was trimmed by 2 bases and J by 6 bases, leaving 13 bases between them. CDR1 WNHNN and CDR2 SYGVQD come from the germline V gene (reference sequence). The CDR3 runs to 14 residues. The CDR3 DNA is TGCGCCAGCAGTGAGGCTGGTTCTGTGAAGACCCAGTACTTC. Amino acids: CASSEAGSVKTQYF.

The chain is built from TRBV30 and TRBJ1-2; D gene unclear. V was clipped by 4 bases and J by 7 bases, with 13 bases between them. Germline V CDR1 and CDR2: GTSNPN, SVGIG (reference sequence). This CDR3 has 12 residues. The CDR3: CAWNLEAGGYTF. CDR3 nucleotides: TGTGCCTGGAACCTTGAGGCGGGTGGCTACACCTTC. The full variable domain, with the rest looked up from reference TRBV30 and TRBJ1-2, is SQTIHQWPATLVQPVGSPLSLECTVEGTSNPNLYWYRQAAGRGLQLLFYSVGIGQISSEVPQNLSASRPQDRQFILSSKKLLLSDSGFYLCAWNLEAGGYTFGSGTRLTVV.

With respect to this clone: Its ends do not fully match the called genes, so a read error is possible. The chain carries TRBV29-1 and TRBJ2-1; 7 nucleotides agree with TRBD1. CDR1 and CDR2 from the germline V gene are SQVTM and ANQGSEA. The CDR3 is made up of 12 amino acids. The CDR3 sequence: CSVEEGTDLLVF. CDR3 in DNA: TGCAGCGTTGAAGAAGGGACAGACCTCCTGGTCTTC.

V gene TRBV28 combines with J gene TRBJ1-1; D call uncertain. Germline values: CDR1 MDHEN, CDR2 SYDVKM. Trimming cost V 3 bases and J 5 bases, with 7 bases left between them. This CDR3 spans 12 amino acids. The CDR3 is CASSLRETEAFF. The CDR3 region has the DNA TGTGCCAGCAGTTTGAGAGAAACTGAAGCTTTCTTT.

The chain has TRBV28 and TRBJ2-1; 13 bases match TRBD2. Germline V gene data show CDR1 as MDHEN and CDR2 as SYDVKM. CDR3 length: 19 amino acids. V dropped 5 bases and J dropped 8; count of bases not matched to a gene: 18. CDR3 in amino acids: CASSLLAIRTSGGQDEQFF. Written as DNA, the CDR3 is TGTGCCAGCAGTCTCTTAGCGATCCGGACTAGCGGGGGACAGGATGAGCAGTTCTTC.

This chain connects TRBV12-3 or TRBV12-4 to TRBJ2-1; 8 bases line up with TRBD2. With 7 bases clipped from V and 10 bases from J, the junction kept 9 bases outside the gene matches. The CDR3 totals 13 residues. CDR3: CASTSRGGREQFF. The CDR3 nucleotides read TGTGCCAGCACTTCTCGGGGGGGCAGGGAGCAGTTCTTC.

The rearrangement links TRBV29-1 to TRBJ2-5; 10 nucleotides line up with TRBD2. The CDR3 sequence is 15 residues long. With V trimmed by 6 bases and J by 2 bases, 9 bases remained unmatched. Germline CDR1 and CDR2: SQVTM and ANQGSEA. CDR3 in amino acids: CSVAASGGGQETQYF. For the CDR3, the DNA is TGCAGCGTCGCTGCGAGCGGGGGGGGTCAAGAGACCCAGTACTTC.

V is TRBV11-2 and J is TRBJ2-1, with D uncertain. The CDR3 consists of 14 residues. Trimming left V 0 bases short and J 4 bases short, with 7 bases between. The germline V gene encodes CDR1 SGHAT and CDR2 FQNNGV. The DNA of the CDR3 is TGTGCCAGCAGCTTAGAGGGGATTTACAATGAGCAGTTCTTC. Encoded protein: CASSLEGIYNEQFF. The entire variable domain, with the rest obtained from reference TRBV11-2 and TRBJ2-1, is as follows: EAGVAQSPRYKIIEKRQSVAFWCNPISGHATLYWYQQILGQGPKLLIQFQNNGVVDDSQLPKDRFSAERLKGVDSTLKIQPAKLEDSAVYLCASSLEGIYNEQFFGPGTRLTVL.

The V and J genes are TRBV27 and TRBJ2-3, with TRBD2 identical over 12 bases. This CDR3 is built from 16 residues. Germline values: CDR1 MNHEY, CDR2 SMNVEV (reference sequence). The ends lost 1 base at V and 5 bases at J; junction bases unmatched: 4. CDR3 residues: CASSLFLAGGIDTQYF. CDR3 nucleotide sequence: TGTGCCAGCAGTTTATTCCTAGCGGGGGGGATAGATACGCAGTATTTT.

This sequence joins TRBV6-4 and TRBJ2-5, with D uncertain. This CDR3 is built from 13 residues. V was cut by 4 bases and J by 1 base, with 7 bases left in between. Germline V gives CDR1 MRHNA, CDR2 SNTAGT. The CDR3 spells CASSVSPQETQYF. For the CDR3, the DNA is TGTGCCAGCAGTGTTTCGCCCCAAGAGACCCAGTACTTC.

The chain couples TRBV5-4 to TRBJ2-7, with a tentative D call TRBD2 (7 bases). V was shortened by 3 bases and J by 4 bases, with 17 bases between the two germline ends. CDR3 length equals 15 residues. CDR1 SGHNT and CDR2 YYREEE come from the germline V gene (reference sequence). The CDR3 DNA reads TGTGCCAGCAGCTCCGGGGGCGGGGGAAAGTACGAGCAGTACTTC. Amino acid sequence: CASSSGGGGKYEQYF.

The chain joins TRBV19 to TRBJ1-2; D not resolved. V lost 5 bases to trimming and J lost 0 bases, with 10 bases between them. Germline values: CDR1 LNHDA, CDR2 SQIVND (reference sequence). The CDR3 is made up of 14 amino acids. This CDR3 reads CASSPDQANYGYTF. In DNA form, the CDR3 reads TGTGCCAGTAGTCCGGACCAAGCTAACTATGGCTACACCTTC.

This clone has a handful of counts. V gene TRBV29-1 combines with J gene TRBJ2-1, with D perhaps matching TRBD1 (7 bases). The CDR3 loop spans 14 amino acids. The germline V gene has CDR1 SQVTM and CDR2 ANQGSEA. V shed 7 bases and J shed 3 bases, with 16 bases lying between them. The CDR3 loop reads CSGARGQNYNEQFF. Written as DNA, the CDR3 is TGCAGCGGGGCGCGGGGACAGAACTACAATGAGCAGTTCTTC.

The rearrangement links TRBV5-7 to TRBJ2-5, with no clear D. TRBV5-7 belongs to the ORF category, with a function that is uncertain. Trimming removed 4 bases from V and 7 bases from J, with 8 bases in between. The CDR3 has 11 amino acids. In DNA form, the CDR3 reads TGTGCCAGCAGCCTGGTTGGGACCCAGTACTTC. Protein product: CASSLVGTQYF.